A single T cell receptor (beta chain) is shown here with its context. Its antigen is not known. Some 30,000 T cell genomes, or around 200 ng DNA, went into the sorted-subset replicate PCRs. Profiling relied on immunoSEQ multiplex PCR, and the TCRdb table lists in-frame clones only, not all of them. The table has about 1 million clones, around 75% seen once. The investigators split CD4+ cells into a CD45RA+ naive subset and a CD45RA-negative memory subset. This entry is derived from a study of shared clonotypes between healthy human individuals. Findings and caveats of the study: In contrast to clonotypes shared by all four donors, non-shared clonotypes had lower generation probabilities. Clonotype sharing levels among donors were expected to vary with sequencing depth.

The CDR3 totals 14 residues. V shed 8 bases, J shed 4 bases, and the junction held 13 bases outside the gene matches. Per the germline V gene, CDR1 is SQVTM and CDR2 is ANQGSEA. J is TRBJ1-2 and V is TRBV29-1, with 7 bases that match TRBD1. The origin of this receptor is a man between 18 and 29 years old in good health. Sequenced sample: memory CD4+ T cells sorted from blood. Subset given: CD45RA-negative fraction. CDR3 in DNA: TGCAGCTGTTCTTCGACAGGGCTGATCTATGGCTACACCTTC. It encodes CSCSSTGLIYGYTF.